The entry that follows covers one T cell receptor beta chain sequence. Its specificity is unknown. These data come from a study of T cells expressing NK-cell markers. For the study at large: Of eight sequenced donors, seven were HCMV-seropositive and one HCMV-seronegative. Study observations and caveats: Expanded NKG2C+ T cell clones were not confirmed as HCMV-specific. The CD3+CD56-NKG2C+ fraction of a handful of donors was also led by these clonotypes.

TCRdb reprocessed the 5' RACE reads, keeping one entry per CDR3 protein, no DNA. Its clone listing holds around 140,000 distinct CDR3 sequences. From germline, CDR1 is MNHEY and CDR2 SVGEGT. This CDR3 comprises 14 residues. The source material was blood T cells: a sorted CD56 or NKG2C T cell subset, CD4+ or CD8+ T cells, or bulk PBMC T cells (not recorded which). The receptor's source is a man aged 18 to 29 in good health. This sequence joins TRBV6-2 or TRBV6-3 and TRBJ1-1. This CDR3 is CASSFVSLNTEAFF.